A selection of T cell receptor beta chains follows, all from one sample in a study of human T cells and chemical hapten exposure. TCRdb independently ran MiXCR on the RACE reads; one entry per CDR3 protein. The sample carries approximately 80,000 distinct CDR3 sequences, over 6% recorded once. This material consisted of whole blood, taken in connection with sensitization to the hapten diphenylcyclopropenone (DPC). These receptors all come from a woman aged 25-40 years with alopecia areata. Some clones in this sample may be carry-over from other donors' samples. Each CDR3 is given with its conserved first and last residue. The D gene is left open where the match is weak. Rows may omit the clone size; those that give it use once, few, many or a size class.

j_call | clone_size | v_call | d_call | cdr3_nt | cdr3_aa
TRBJ2-1 | . | TRBV11-3 | . | TGTGCCAGCAGCTTAGCCGGGGGCCTAGGCAATGAGCAGTTCTTC | CASSLAGGLGNEQFF
TRBJ1-4 | many | TRBV20-1 | . | TGCAGTGCTAGAGATCGGGAGACAGGTATTCCGTTT | CSARDRETGIPF
TRBJ2-5 | many | TRBV20-1 | . | TGCAGTGCTAGCGGGGGTCTTCAAGAGACCCAGTACTTC | CSASGGLQETQYF
TRBJ2-1 | . | TRBV20-1 | TRBD2 | TGCAGTGCTACGACTAGCGGGGAGTACAATGAGCAGTTCTTC | CSATTSGEYNEQFF
TRBJ2-3 | . | TRBV7-9 | TRBD2 | TGTGCCAGCAGCTTAGTCGGGGGGGACGCAGATACGCAGTATTTT | CASSLVGGDADTQYF
TRBJ1-1 | . | TRBV5-4 | . | TGTGCCAGCAGCTTGGATGGGGTGGGAGCTTTCTTT | CASSLDGVGAFF
TRBJ2-3 | many | TRBV20-1 | TRBD2 | TGCAGTTTCATCCACCGGCTAGCGGGCCGTGGAGATACGCAGTATTTT | CSFIHRLAGRGDTQYF
TRBJ2-1 | many | TRBV6-2/TRBV6-3 | TRBD2 | TGTGCCAGCAGTTACGGGACTAGATCAAATGAGCAGTTCTTC | CASSYGTRSNEQFF
TRBJ1-3 | . | TRBV7-8 | . | TGTGCCAGCAGCCCAAGCGCCGGACAGCTTGGAAACACCATATATTTT | CASSPSAGQLGNTIYF
TRBJ1-1 | many | TRBV2 | . | TGTGCCAGCAGTGTATCGGTTGGTAACACTGAAGCTTTCTTT | CASSVSVGNTEAFF
TRBJ2-1 | few | TRBV5-1 | . | TGCGCCAGCAGCTTTTGGGGGGCCGCCTACAATGAGCAGTTCTTC | CASSFWGAAYNEQFF
TRBJ2-7 | many | TRBV2 | TRBD2 | TGTGCCAGCAGTGGGAGCAGCGGGGGGTACGACGAGCAGTACTTC | CASSGSSGGYDEQYF
TRBJ1-2 | many | TRBV3-1 | . | TGTGCCAGCAGCCAACCGGGACGGACCTATGGCTACACCTTC | CASSQPGRTYGYTF
TRBJ1-4 | few | TRBV2 | . | TGTGCCAGCACCAGACGACTGGCAACTAATGAAAAACTGTTTTTT | CASTRRLATNEKLFF
TRBJ2-3 | many | TRBV5-1 | TRBD2 | TGCGCCAGCAGCGACGCTAGCGGTGCAGATACGCAGTATTTT | CASSDASGADTQYF
TRBJ1-1 | many | TRBV20-1 | . | TGCAGTGCTATTCTGAACACTGAAGCTTTCTTT | CSAILNTEAFF
TRBJ2-1 | many | TRBV5-1 | TRBD2 | TGCGCCAGCAGCCTCCCTGGGACTAGCGGGGCAGACAATGAGCAGTTCTTC | CASSLPGTSGADNEQFF
TRBJ2-7 | many | TRBV11-1 | . | TGTGCCAGCAGCAGGGTAGGCCAGAGCTCCTACGAGCAGTACTTC | CASSRVGQSSYEQYF
TRBJ1-1 | many | TRBV18 | TRBD1 | TGTGCCAGCTCACCACCCCCGGGACAGGGCTCCACTGAAGCTTTCTTT | CASSPPPGQGSTEAFF
TRBJ2-3 | many | TRBV29-1 | . | TGCAGCGTTGTTAATGTCTTGGGCACAGATACGCAGTATTTT | CSVVNVLGTDTQYF
TRBJ2-5 | many | TRBV5-1 | TRBD1 | TGCGCCAGCAGCTTGGCCGGGACAGGGGAAGAGACCCAGTACTTC | CASSLAGTGEETQYF
TRBJ1-5 | many | TRBV16 | . | TGTGCCAGCAGCCAATATAGCAATCAGCCCCAGCATTTT | CASSQYSNQPQHF
TRBJ2-7 | few | TRBV6-5 | TRBD1 | TGTGCCAGCAGTTACTCGAAGGGGGCGAACTACGAGCAGTACTTC | CASSYSKGANYEQYF
TRBJ2-5 | . | TRBV20-1 | TRBD2 | TGCAGTGCTAGAGATCGATACAGCGGGGGGGCGGAGACCCAGTACTTC | CSARDRYSGGAETQYF
TRBJ1-6 | many | TRBV6-6 | . | TGTGCCAGCAGTAGAGACGTGACCTCACCCCTCCACTTT | CASSRDVTSPLHF
TRBJ2-5 | . | TRBV13 | TRBD1 | TGTGCCAGCACCCAGGGGACAGGGGGCCCACGGGAGACCCAGTACTTC | CASTQGTGGPRETQYF
TRBJ1-5 | few | TRBV15 | . | TGTGCCACCAGCGGGTCACAGAGTAGCAATCAGCCCCAGCATTTT | CATSGSQSSNQPQHF
TRBJ1-5 | . | TRBV28 | . | TGTGCCAGCAGTTCCTCTTTCCGGGACGGATATCAGCCCCAGAATTTT | CASSSSFRDGYQPQNF
TRBJ2-7 | many | TRBV10-3 | TRBD1 | TGTGCCATCAGTGGGTACAGGGGCGACGAGCAGTACTTC | CAISGYRGDEQYF
TRBJ2-3 | few | TRBV3-1 | TRBD2 | TGTGCCAGCAGCCAAGGTGGAGCGGGGCCCACAGATACGCAGTATTTT | CASSQGGAGPTDTQYF
TRBJ2-7 | many | TRBV2 | . | TGTGCCAGCAGTGAATGGCAGGGCAACGAGCAGTACTTC | CASSEWQGNEQYF
TRBJ2-2 | many | TRBV9 | . | TGTGCCAGCAGCAAATATACCGGGGAGCTGTTTTTT | CASSKYTGELFF